This T cell receptor (beta chain) was identified in a study of blood T cell repertoires in COVID-19. Study information: Samples taken during acute and convalescent COVID-19 were collected in the United States, Italy and Spain. PBMCs, B-cell-depleted T cells, or T cells provided the cDNA or gDNA that made up the material.

Per the germline V gene, CDR1 is MDHEN and CDR2 is SYDVKM. The CDR3 contains 12 residues. The ends lost 10 bases at V and 1 base at J; junction bases unmatched: 3. Some clones are missing from TCRdb's copy, which holds only in-frame ones; the method was immunoSEQ multiplex PCR. The table includes about 40,000 clones, approximately 90% detected once. This clonotype was sampled from a woman over 75 with active COVID-19. Sequenced sample: peripheral blood. V gene TRBV28 combines with J gene TRBJ1-1; 7 bases agree with TRBD1. CDR3 sequence reads: CAIGGRNTEAFF. The CDR3 bases are TGTGCCATAGGGGGCAGGAACACTGAAGCTTTCTTT. Full variable domain (rest looked up from reference TRBV28 and TRBJ1-1): DVKVTQSSRYLVKRTGEKVFLECVQDMDHENMFWYRQDPGLGLRLIYFSYDVKMKEKGDIPEGYSVSREKKERFSLILESASTNQTSMYLCAIGGRNTEAFFGQGTRLTVV.